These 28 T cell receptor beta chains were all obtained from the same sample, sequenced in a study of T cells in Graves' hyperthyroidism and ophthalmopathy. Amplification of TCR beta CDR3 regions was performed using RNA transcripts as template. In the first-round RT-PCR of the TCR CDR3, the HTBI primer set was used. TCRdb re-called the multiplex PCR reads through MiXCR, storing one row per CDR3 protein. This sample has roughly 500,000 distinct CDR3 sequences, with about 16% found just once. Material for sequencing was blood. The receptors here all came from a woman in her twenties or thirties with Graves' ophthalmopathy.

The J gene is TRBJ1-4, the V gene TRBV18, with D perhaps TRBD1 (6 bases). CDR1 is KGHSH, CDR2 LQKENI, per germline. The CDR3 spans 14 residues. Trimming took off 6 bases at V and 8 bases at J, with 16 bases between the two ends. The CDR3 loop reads CASSQGQGGEKLFF. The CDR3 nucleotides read TGTGCCAGCTCCCAGGGGCAGGGCGGCGAAAAACTGTTTTTT.

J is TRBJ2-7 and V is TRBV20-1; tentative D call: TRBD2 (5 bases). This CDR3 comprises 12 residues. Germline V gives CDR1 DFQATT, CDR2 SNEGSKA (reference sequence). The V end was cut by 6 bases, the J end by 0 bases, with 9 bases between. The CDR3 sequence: CSAVRDSYEQYF. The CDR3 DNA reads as TGCAGTGCCGTCCGGGACTCCTACGAGCAGTACTTC.

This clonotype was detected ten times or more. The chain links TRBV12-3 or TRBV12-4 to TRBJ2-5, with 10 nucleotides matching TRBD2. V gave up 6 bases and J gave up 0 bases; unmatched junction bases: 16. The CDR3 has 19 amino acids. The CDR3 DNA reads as TGTGCCAGCAGCCTAACCACACGAAGGAGCGGGAGGGACCAAGAGACCCAGTACTTC. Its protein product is CASSLTTRRSGRDQETQYF.

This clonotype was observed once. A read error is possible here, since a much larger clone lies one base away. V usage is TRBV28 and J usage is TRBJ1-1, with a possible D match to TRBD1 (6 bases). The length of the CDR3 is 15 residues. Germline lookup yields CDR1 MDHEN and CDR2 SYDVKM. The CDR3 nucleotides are TGTGCCAGCAGTTTATCGACAGGAGGGAACACTGAAGCTCTCTTT. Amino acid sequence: CASSLSTGGNTEALF. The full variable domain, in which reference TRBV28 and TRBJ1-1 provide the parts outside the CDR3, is DVKVTQSSRYLVKRTGEKVFLECVQDMDHENMFWYRQDPGLGLRLIYFSYDVKMKEKGDIPEGYSVSREKKERFSLILESASTNQTSMYLCASSLSTGGNTEALFGQGTRLTVV.

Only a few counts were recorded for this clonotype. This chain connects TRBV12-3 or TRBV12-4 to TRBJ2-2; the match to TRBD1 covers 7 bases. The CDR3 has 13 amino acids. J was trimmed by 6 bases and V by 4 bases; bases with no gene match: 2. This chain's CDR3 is CASSYTGAGELFF. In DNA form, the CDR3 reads TGTGCCAGCAGTTATACAGGGGCCGGGGAGCTGTTTTTT.

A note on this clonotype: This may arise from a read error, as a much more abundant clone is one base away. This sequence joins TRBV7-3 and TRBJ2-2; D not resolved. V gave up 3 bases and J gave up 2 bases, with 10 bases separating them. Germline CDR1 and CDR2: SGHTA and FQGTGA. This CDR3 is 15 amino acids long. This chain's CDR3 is CASSFGGGNTGELFF. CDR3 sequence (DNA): TGTGCCAGCAGCTTTGGCGGTGGTAACACCGGGGAGCTGTTTTTT.

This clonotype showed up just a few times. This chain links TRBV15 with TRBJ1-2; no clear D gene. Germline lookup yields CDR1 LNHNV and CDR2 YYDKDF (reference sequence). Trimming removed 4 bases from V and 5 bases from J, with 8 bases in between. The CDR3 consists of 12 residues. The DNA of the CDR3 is TGTGCCACCAGCAAAGACGGATATGGCTACACCTTC. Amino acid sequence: CATSKDGYGYTF.

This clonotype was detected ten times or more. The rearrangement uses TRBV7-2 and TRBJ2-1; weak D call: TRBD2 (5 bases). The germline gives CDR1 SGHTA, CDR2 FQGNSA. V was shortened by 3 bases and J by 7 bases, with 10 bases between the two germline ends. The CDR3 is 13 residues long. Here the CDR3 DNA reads TGTGCCAGCAGCTTCGGACTGTTGAATGAGCAGTTCTTC. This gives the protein CASSFGLLNEQFF.

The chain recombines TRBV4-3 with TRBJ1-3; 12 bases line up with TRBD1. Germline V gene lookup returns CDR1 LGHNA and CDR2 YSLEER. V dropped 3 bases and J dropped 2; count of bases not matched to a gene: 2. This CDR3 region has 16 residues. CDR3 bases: TGCGCCAGCAGCCAGGGACAGGGGGCGGCTGGAAACACCATATATTTT. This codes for CASSQGQGAAGNTIYF.

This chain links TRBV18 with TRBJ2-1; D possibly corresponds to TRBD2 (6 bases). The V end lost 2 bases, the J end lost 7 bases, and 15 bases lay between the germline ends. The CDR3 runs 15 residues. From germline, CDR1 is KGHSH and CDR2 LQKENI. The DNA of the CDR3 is TGTGCCAGCTCACCAAGAGCGGGCGCTTTGAATGAGCAGTTCTTC. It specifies CASSPRAGALNEQFF.

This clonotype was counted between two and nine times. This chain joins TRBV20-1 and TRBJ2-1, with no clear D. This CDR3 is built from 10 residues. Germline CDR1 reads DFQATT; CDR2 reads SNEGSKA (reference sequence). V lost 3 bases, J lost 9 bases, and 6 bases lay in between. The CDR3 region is CSASWGEQFF. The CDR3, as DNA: TGCAGTGCTAGCTGGGGTGAGCAGTTCTTC.

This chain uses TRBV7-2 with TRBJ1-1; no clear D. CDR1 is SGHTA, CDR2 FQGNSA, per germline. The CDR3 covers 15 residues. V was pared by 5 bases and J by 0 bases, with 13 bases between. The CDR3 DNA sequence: TGTGCCAGCAGCCGACGACTGGGAATGAACACTGAAGCTTTCTTT. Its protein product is CASSRRLGMNTEAFF.

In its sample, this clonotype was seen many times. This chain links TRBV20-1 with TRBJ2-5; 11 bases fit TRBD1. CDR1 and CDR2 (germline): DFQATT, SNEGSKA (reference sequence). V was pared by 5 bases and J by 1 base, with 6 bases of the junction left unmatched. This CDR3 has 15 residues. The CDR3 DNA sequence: TGCAGTGCTTCAGAAGGGACAGGGGGCCAAGAGACCCAGTACTTC. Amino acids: CSASEGTGGQETQYF.

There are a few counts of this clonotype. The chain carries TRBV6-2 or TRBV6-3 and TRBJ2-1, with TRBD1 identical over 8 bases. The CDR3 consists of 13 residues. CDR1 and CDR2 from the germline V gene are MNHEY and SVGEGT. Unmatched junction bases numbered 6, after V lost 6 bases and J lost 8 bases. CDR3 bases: TGTGCCAGCAGGCAGGGGGCTGGGCATGAGCAGTTCTTC. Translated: CASRQGAGHEQFF.

The CDR3 region has the DNA TGCAGCGTTGCCCTGGGGAGCTCCTACAATGAGCAGTTCTTC. It encodes CSVALGSSYNEQFF. The V call is TRBV29-1, the J call TRBJ2-1, with D perhaps TRBD2 (5 bases). V was shortened by 4 bases and J by 0 bases, with 10 bases between the two germline ends. This CDR3 contains 14 residues. Per the germline V gene, CDR1 is SQVTM and CDR2 is ANQGSEA.

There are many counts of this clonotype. The CDR3 loop reads CASSQDSAGGFSLQFF. The DNA for the CDR3 is TGTGCCAGCAGCCAAGATTCGGCGGGAGGGTTCTCTTTGCAGTTCTTC. The V call is TRBV3-1, the J call TRBJ2-1; 9 bases agree with TRBD2. Germline values: CDR1 LGHDT, CDR2 YNNKEL (reference sequence). This CDR3 is 16 amino acids long. With V trimmed by 0 bases and J by 12 bases, 12 bases remained unmatched.

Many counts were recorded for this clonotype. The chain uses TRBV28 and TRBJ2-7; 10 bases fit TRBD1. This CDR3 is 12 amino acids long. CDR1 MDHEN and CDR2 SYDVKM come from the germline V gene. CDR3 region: CAARDRGEEQYF. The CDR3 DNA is TGTGCTGCACGGGACAGGGGTGAAGAGCAGTACTTC.

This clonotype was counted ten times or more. CDR3 sequence reads: CASSLLSAYEQYF. DNA for the CDR3: TGTGCCAGCAGCTTACTGAGCGCCTACGAGCAGTACTTC. The V call is TRBV7-2, the J call TRBJ2-7; D unclear. This CDR3 spans 13 amino acids. V was trimmed by 2 bases and J by 2 bases, leaving 7 bases between them. Germline lookup yields CDR1 SGHTA and CDR2 FQGNSA. The complete variable domain, with remaining parts taken from reference TRBV7-2 and TRBJ2-7, reads GAGVSQSPSNKVTEKGKDVELRCDPISGHTALYWYRQSLGQGLEFLIYFQGNSAPDKSGLPSDRFSAERTGGSVSTLTIQRTQQEDSAVYLCASSLLSAYEQYFGPGTRLTVT.

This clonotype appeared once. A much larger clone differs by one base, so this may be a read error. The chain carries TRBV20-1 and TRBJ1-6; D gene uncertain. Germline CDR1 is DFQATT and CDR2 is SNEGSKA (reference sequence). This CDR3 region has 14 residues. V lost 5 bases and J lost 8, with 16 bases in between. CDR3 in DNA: TGCAGTGCTTCCGACCCGACGGAAGATTCACCCCTCCACTTT. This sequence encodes CSASDPTEDSPLHF.

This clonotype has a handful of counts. The CDR3 DNA reads as TGTGCCAGCGGACTAGCGCAATACTCCTACAATGAGCAGTTCTTC. Encoded protein: CASGLAQYSYNEQFF. The chain combines TRBV7-9 with TRBJ2-1; 9 bases are a match to TRBD2. The V gene end was trimmed by 8 bases and the J gene end by 0 bases; junction bases not matched to a gene: 5. Germline V gene data show CDR1 as SEHNR and CDR2 as FQNEAQ (reference sequence). The CDR3 has 15 amino acids.

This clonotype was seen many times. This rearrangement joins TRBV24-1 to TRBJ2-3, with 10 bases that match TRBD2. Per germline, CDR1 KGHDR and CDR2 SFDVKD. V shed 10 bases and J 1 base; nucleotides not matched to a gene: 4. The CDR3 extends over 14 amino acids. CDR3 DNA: TGTGCCACAACCGGGACTAGCGGCACAGATACGCAGTATTTT. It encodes CATTGTSGTDTQYF.

CDR3 region: CASRPRENTGELFF. In nucleotides, the CDR3 is TGTGCCAGCAGGCCCCGGGAGAACACCGGGGAGCTGTTTTTT. The J gene is TRBJ2-2, the V gene TRBV7-9, with D tentatively TRBD2 (5 bases). The V end was cut by 6 bases, the J end by 1 base, with 9 bases between. This CDR3 comprises 14 residues. The germline gives CDR1 SEHNR, CDR2 FQNEAQ (reference sequence).

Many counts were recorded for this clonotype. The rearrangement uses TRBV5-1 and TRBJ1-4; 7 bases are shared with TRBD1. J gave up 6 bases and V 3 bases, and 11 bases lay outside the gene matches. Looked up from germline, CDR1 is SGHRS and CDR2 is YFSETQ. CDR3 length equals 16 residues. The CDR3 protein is CASSSHSGTVDEKLFF. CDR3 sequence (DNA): TGCGCCAGCAGCTCCCACTCCGGGACAGTAGATGAAAAACTGTTTTTT. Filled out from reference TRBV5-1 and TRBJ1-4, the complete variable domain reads KAGVTQTPRYLIKTRGQQVTLSCSPISGHRSVSWYQQTPGQGLQFLFEYFSETQRNKGNFPGRFSGRQFSNSRSEMNVSTLELGDSALYLCASSSHSGTVDEKLFFGSGTQLSVL.

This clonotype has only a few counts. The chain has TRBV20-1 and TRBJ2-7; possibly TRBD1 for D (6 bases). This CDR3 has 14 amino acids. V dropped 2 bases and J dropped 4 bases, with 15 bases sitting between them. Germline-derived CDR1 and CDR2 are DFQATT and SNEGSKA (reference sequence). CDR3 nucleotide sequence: TGCAGTGCTAGACCCCTGCTACAGGGTTACGAGCAGTACTTC. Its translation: CSARPLLQGYEQYF.

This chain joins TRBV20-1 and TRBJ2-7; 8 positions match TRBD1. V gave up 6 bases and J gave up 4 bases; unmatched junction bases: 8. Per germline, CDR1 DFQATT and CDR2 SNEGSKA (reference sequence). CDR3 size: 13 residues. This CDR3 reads CSAPRTGFYEQYF. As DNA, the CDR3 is TGCAGTGCACCCCGGACAGGGTTTTACGAGCAGTACTTC.

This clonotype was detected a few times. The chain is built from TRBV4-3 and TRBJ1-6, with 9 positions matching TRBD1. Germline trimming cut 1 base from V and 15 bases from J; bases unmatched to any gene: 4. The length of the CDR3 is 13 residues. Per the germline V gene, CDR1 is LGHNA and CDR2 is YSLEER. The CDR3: CASSQGDREHLHF. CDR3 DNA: TGCGCCAGCAGCCAAGGGGACAGGGAGCACCTCCACTTT.

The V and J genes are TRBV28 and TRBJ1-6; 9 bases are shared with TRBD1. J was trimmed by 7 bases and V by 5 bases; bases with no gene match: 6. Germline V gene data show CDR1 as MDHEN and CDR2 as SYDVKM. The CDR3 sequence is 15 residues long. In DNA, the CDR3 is TGTGCCAGCAGTGCCGGGACAGGGACAAATTCACCCCTCCACTTT. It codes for CASSAGTGTNSPLHF. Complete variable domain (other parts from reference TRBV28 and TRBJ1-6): DVKVTQSSRYLVKRTGEKVFLECVQDMDHENMFWYRQDPGLGLRLIYFSYDVKMKEKGDIPEGYSVSREKKERFSLILESASTNQTSMYLCASSAGTGTNSPLHFGNGTRLTVT.

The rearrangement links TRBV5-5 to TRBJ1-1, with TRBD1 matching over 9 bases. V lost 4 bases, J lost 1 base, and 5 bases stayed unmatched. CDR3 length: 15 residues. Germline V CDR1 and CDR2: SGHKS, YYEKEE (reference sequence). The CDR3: CASSLGQGTNTEAFF. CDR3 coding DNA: TGTGCCAGCAGCCTGGGACAGGGAACGAACACTGAAGCTTTCTTT.